This passage covers 9 T cell receptor beta chains from one sample sequenced in a study of cytomegalovirus exposure and HLA in healthy donors. PCR amplification relied on 60 Vbeta primers (plus 13 Jbeta primers). The repertoire was sequenced with immunoSEQ multiplex PCR; TCRdb's copy has only in-frame clones and lacks some. This table has approximately 200,000 clones, 60% to 85% appearing once. Sequences were obtained from PBMCs. These receptors originate from a young woman in good health and CMV-seronegative.

The genes are TRBV5-6 and TRBJ2-7; D may be TRBD2 (7 bases). This CDR3 comprises 16 residues. Germline V gives CDR1 SGHDT, CDR2 YYEEEE. V was trimmed by 5 bases and J by 2 bases, leaving 20 bases between them. As DNA, the CDR3 is TGTGCCAGCAGGCCTACCGGCGGGGGCTTACCCTACGAGCAGTACTTC. It is translated as CASRPTGGGLPYEQYF.

The table lists this clone with a few counts. V gene TRBV15 combines with J gene TRBJ2-2; possibly TRBD1 for D (5 bases). Germline values: CDR1 LNHNV, CDR2 YYDKDF (reference sequence). Trimming shortened V by 6 bases and J by 6 bases, and 14 bases separated the two germline ends. This CDR3 is 14 amino acids long. The CDR3 DNA is TGTGCCACCAGAACAGGAGCAGCTGCCGGGGAGCTGTTTTTT. As protein: CATRTGAAAGELFF.

The rearrangement uses TRBV5-1 and TRBJ2-7; the D gene is possibly TRBD1 (6 bases). Per germline, CDR1 SGHRS and CDR2 YFSETQ. V was cut by 3 bases and J by 3 bases, with 16 bases left in between. The CDR3 is made up of 15 amino acids. The CDR3 is CASSSGDDRSYEQYF. CDR3 nucleotide sequence: TGCGCCAGCAGCTCGGGCGATGACAGGAGCTACGAGCAGTACTTC.

V is TRBV7-2 and J is TRBJ1-1, with a tentative D call TRBD1 (5 bases). This CDR3 has 13 residues. Trimming stripped 5 bases from V and 4 bases from J, with 11 bases between. Germline assignment: CDR1 SGHTA and CDR2 FQGNSA. The CDR3 protein is CASSVGQVTEAFF. CDR3 in DNA: TGTGCCAGCAGCGTAGGACAAGTCACTGAAGCTTTCTTT.

The chain uses TRBV18 and TRBJ1-4; no firm D call. CDR3 size: 13 residues. Trimming shortened V by 4 bases and J by 4 bases, and 7 bases separated the two germline ends. Germline V lookup: CDR1 KGHSH, CDR2 LQKENI. CDR3 sequence reads: CASSLEGNEKLFF. DNA for the CDR3: TGTGCCAGCTCACTAGAGGGTAATGAAAAACTGTTTTTT.

V gene TRBV7-2 combines with J gene TRBJ2-1, with 12 positions matching TRBD2. The CDR3 totals 19 residues. Germline V lookup: CDR1 SGHTA, CDR2 FQGNSA. After removal of 1 base from V and 7 bases from J, the junction contained 14 bases not matched to a gene. CDR3 DNA sequence: TGTGCCAGCAGCTTAGTTGTCCTAGCGGGAGGGCCTGGTTGGAATGAGCAGTTCTTC. It encodes CASSLVVLAGGPGWNEQFF.

V is TRBV6-5 and J is TRBJ2-7; 7 bases line up with TRBD1. Looked up from germline, CDR1 is MNHEY and CDR2 is SVGAGI. This CDR3 comprises 14 residues. Trimming removed 7 bases from V and 2 bases from J; junction bases left unmatched: 8. CDR3 nucleotide sequence: TGTGCCAGCACCCAATGGGACAGACCCTACGAGCAGTACTTC. Protein: CASTQWDRPYEQYF.

The chain is built from TRBV27 and TRBJ1-4; D unclear. This CDR3 spans 14 amino acids. V lost 6 bases and J lost 5, with 13 bases in between. Germline-derived CDR1 and CDR2 are MNHEY and SMNVEV (reference sequence). The chain's CDR3 is CASSREAVNEKLFF. Here the CDR3 DNA reads TGTGCCAGCAGCCGGGAGGCAGTAAATGAAAAACTGTTTTTT. Full variable domain (missing parts from reference TRBV27 and TRBJ1-4): EAQVTQNPRYLITVTGKKLTVTCSQNMNHEYMSWYRQDPGLGLRQIYYSMNVEVTDKGDVPEGYKVSRKEKRNFPLILESPSPNQTSLYFCASSREAVNEKLFFGSGTQLSVL.

The chain joins TRBV11-2 to TRBJ1-1, with D perhaps TRBD1 (5 bases). The CDR3 sequence is 15 residues long. CDR1 is SGHAT, CDR2 FQNNGV, per germline. Trimming cost V 2 bases and J 1 base, with 11 bases left between them. CDR3 region: CASSLFSGQNTEAFF. CDR3 sequence (DNA): TGTGCCAGCAGCTTATTCTCCGGACAGAACACTGAAGCTTTCTTT.